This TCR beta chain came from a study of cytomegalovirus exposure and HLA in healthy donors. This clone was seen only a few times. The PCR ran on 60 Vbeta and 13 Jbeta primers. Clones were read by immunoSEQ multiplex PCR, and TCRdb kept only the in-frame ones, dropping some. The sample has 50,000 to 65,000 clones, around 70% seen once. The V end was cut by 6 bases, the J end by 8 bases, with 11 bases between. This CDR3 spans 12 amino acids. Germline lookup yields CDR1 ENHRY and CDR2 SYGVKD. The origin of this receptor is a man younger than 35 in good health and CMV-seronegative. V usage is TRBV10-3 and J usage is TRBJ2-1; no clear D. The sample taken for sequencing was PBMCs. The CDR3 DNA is TGTGCCATCAGCCCCTCCTCTGATGAGCAGTTCTTC. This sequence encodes CAISPSSDEQFF.